The table lists the clone carrying this T cell receptor (beta chain) with a count of one. Those enrolled, adults aged roughly 18 to 100 years, came from fewer than 25 US areas. Each recovered donor of Cohort 3 presented with two negative PCRs, clearance, or symptom resolution. Original processing methods: Nucleated cell number was recorded as an estimate derived from reference gene primer amplification. Here immunoSEQ multiplex PCR was the method, and the copy in TCRdb shows in-frame clones only, minus some. V and J calls and clone size come straight from that table; D and trimming were deduced from the DNA. The repertoire has a few hundred thousand clones, 80% to 90% of them found once; the top ten carry 3.5% to 4.5%. The data originate from a study of blood T cell repertoires in COVID-19. Overall study: The United States, Italy and Spain provided the acute and convalescent COVID-19 samples.

The CDR3 has 12 amino acids. The V end lost 3 bases, the J end lost 5 bases, and 7 bases lay between the germline ends. J is TRBJ1-2 and V is TRBV12-3 or TRBV12-4; no firm D call. The sequencing sample was made of PBMCs or T cells enriched from blood (not recorded which). The clonotype was recovered from a man aged 25 to 40 who had recovered from COVID-19. CDR3 bases: TGTGCCAGCAGTTTCGCGGAGTATGGCTACACCTTC. Translated, it gives CASSFAEYGYTF.